This TCR beta chain was captured by sequencing in a study of brain T cells in children with intractable seizures. J gave up 0 bases and V 3 bases, and 6 bases lay outside the gene matches. Germline CDR1 is KGHSH and CDR2 is LQKENI. The CDR3 covers 17 residues. Data came from immunoSEQ multiplex PCR; TCRdb stores just in-frame clones and leaves some out. Found here are 95,000 to 120,000 clones, around 94% of them singletons; the top ten hold 3.8%. Only cases whose brain tissue showed the highest T cell transcript signatures were sequenced. At least one anti-epileptic drug was given before surgery. The sample consisted of peripheral blood, taken at surgery. This chain uses TRBV18 with TRBJ2-4; TRBD2 matches 9 bases. The receptor was derived from a boy under three years old with hemimegalencephaly and intractable seizures. CDR3 sequence (DNA): TGTGCCAGCTCACCGCTAGCGGGAAGTTTAGCCAAAAACATTCAGTACTTC. Residues: CASSPLAGSLAKNIQYF.